A single sample is the source of the 14 T cell receptor beta chains below, sequenced in a study of shared clonotypes between healthy human individuals. The naive CD8 population came from CD45RO-negative cells selected for CCR7, without terminally differentiated effector memory CD45RA+ cells. The table came from immunoSEQ multiplex PCR; TCRdb's copy has only in-frame clones and leaves some out. Of about 2.1 million clones in the sample, around 95% are singletons; the top ten hold more than 1.5%. What was sequenced was naive CD8+ T cells from PBMCs. Every receptor here comes from a man aged 18 to 35 in good health. Some clones in this sample may be carry-over from other donors' samples.

V gene TRBV19 combines with J gene TRBJ2-4; TRBD1 matches 10 bases. The germline V gene encodes CDR1 LNHDA and CDR2 SQIVND (reference sequence). The CDR3 sequence is 15 residues long. V lost 6 bases to trimming and J lost 8 bases; unmatched junction nucleotides: 10. CDR3 DNA: TGTGCCAGTAGACTCCGGGACAGGGGATCTGACATTCAGTACTTC. Translated: CASRLRDRGSDIQYF.

A word on this clone: Other DNA sequences of this sample code for an identical CDR3. The CDR3 spells CASSVGESYNEQFF. DNA for the CDR3: TGTGCCAGCAGCGTTGGGGAATCCTACAATGAGCAGTTCTTC. The chain uses TRBV9 and TRBJ2-1; D is unresolved. The V end was cut by 2 bases, the J end by 1 base, with 7 bases between. This CDR3 is built from 14 residues. Germline assignment: CDR1 SGDLS and CDR2 YYNGEE.

The V and J genes are TRBV4-1 and TRBJ2-1, with D possibly being TRBD2 (7 bases). Germline CDR1 reads MGHRA; CDR2 reads YSYEKL. This CDR3 has 16 residues. Trimming stripped 4 bases from V and 4 bases from J, with 17 bases between. The CDR3: CASSPNFGGRYNEQFF. The CDR3 DNA sequence: TGCGCCAGCAGCCCTAACTTCGGGGGGCGGTACAATGAGCAGTTCTTC.

The V gene is TRBV14, the J gene TRBJ1-1; 7 positions agree with TRBD1. The germline V gene has CDR1 SGHDN and CDR2 FVKESK. J gave up 13 bases and V 4 bases, and 9 bases lay outside the gene matches. The length of the CDR3 is 12 residues. The CDR3 DNA reads TGTGCCAGCAGCCCTATCCGGGACAGCATTTTCTTT. Translated, it gives CASSPIRDSIFF.

The chain employs TRBV27 and TRBJ2-1; a possible D gene is TRBD1 (5 bases). V dropped 3 bases and J dropped 2 bases, with 14 bases sitting between them. Germline-derived CDR1 and CDR2 are MNHEY and SMNVEV (reference sequence). This CDR3 comprises 16 residues. The CDR3, as DNA: TGTGCCAGCAGTTTCTTGACAGATTTAACCTACAATGAGCAGTTCTTC. It codes for CASSFLTDLTYNEQFF.

Notes on this clone: In the same sample, other DNA sequences code for this CDR3. This rearrangement joins TRBV5-1 to TRBJ1-5; TRBD1 agrees at 8 bases. The CDR3 has 14 residues. Germline CDR1 SGHRS, CDR2 YFSETQ. V was clipped by 2 bases and J by 4 bases; unmatched bases: 2. The CDR3 DNA is TGCGCCAGCAGCTTAACAGGGGGGAATCAGCCCCAGCATTTT. Amino acids: CASSLTGGNQPQHF.

V gene TRBV15 combines with J gene TRBJ2-2; D is undetermined. Per the germline V gene, CDR1 is LNHNV and CDR2 is YYDKDF (reference sequence). The CDR3 runs to 14 residues. The V end was cut by 5 bases, the J end by 2 bases, with 9 bases between. As DNA, the CDR3 is TGTGCCACCAGCCGCCAGGCCAACACCGGGGAGCTGTTTTTT. It specifies CATSRQANTGELFF. The variable domain in full, with the rest retrieved from reference TRBV15 and TRBJ2-2, is DAMVIQNPRYQVTQFGKPVTLSCSQTLNHNVMYWYQQKSSQAPKLLFHYYDKDFNNEADTPDNFQSRRPNTSFCFLDIRSPGLGDTAMYLCATSRQANTGELFFGEGSRLTVL.

The chain links TRBV9 to TRBJ2-5, with TRBD2 as a possible D gene (5 bases). Trimming cost V 2 bases and J 3 bases, with 11 bases left between them. CDR1 and CDR2 from the germline V gene are SGDLS and YYNGEE. The CDR3 has 14 amino acids. The CDR3 DNA is TGTGCCAGCAGCGTCGGGCGGGTGGAAGAGACCCAGTACTTC. Translation: CASSVGRVEETQYF.

This chain links TRBV28 with TRBJ1-3; 7 positions match TRBD1. Germline V lookup: CDR1 MDHEN, CDR2 SYDVKM. V was pared by 3 bases and J by 0 bases, with 11 bases of the junction left unmatched. This CDR3 is built from 18 residues. The CDR3, as DNA: TGTGCCAGCAGTTTCCCCGGGACAGATCATTACTCTGGAAACACCATATATTTT. Translating gives CASSFPGTDHYSGNTIYF.

The chain combines TRBV19 with TRBJ1-2, with D possibly being TRBD1 (6 bases). Trimming stripped 4 bases from V and 3 bases from J, with 15 bases between. The CDR3 extends over 15 amino acids. Looked up from germline, CDR1 is LNHDA and CDR2 is SQIVND (reference sequence). CDR3 amino acids: CASSTTRGLDYGYTF. Here the CDR3 DNA reads TGTGCCAGTAGTACGACCAGGGGTCTTGACTATGGCTACACCTTC.

The chain links TRBV28 to TRBJ1-5; 9 bases are a match to TRBD1. CDR3 length: 15 residues. V lost 3 bases and J lost 2; bases outside the gene matches: 2. Germline loops: CDR1 MDHEN, CDR2 SYDVKM. CDR3 loop: CASSLGDRGNQPQHF. The CDR3, as DNA: TGTGCCAGCAGTTTGGGGGACAGGGGCAATCAGCCCCAGCATTTT.

The rearrangement links TRBV7-2 to TRBJ1-1; D is ambiguous. V was pared by 4 bases and J by 0 bases, with 12 bases between. The germline V gene has CDR1 SGHTA and CDR2 FQGNSA. The CDR3 is 15 amino acids. CDR3 coding DNA: TGTGCCAGCAGCTGGCCCCAGGCAGTGAACACTGAAGCTTTCTTT. This gives the protein CASSWPQAVNTEAFF.

J is TRBJ1-1 and V is TRBV20-1; no reliable D call. The germline V and J ends were trimmed by 1 base and 6 bases, with 6 bases remaining between them. Germline V gives CDR1 DFQATT, CDR2 SNEGSKA (reference sequence). The length of the CDR3 is 11 residues. CDR3 nucleotides: TGCAGTGCTAGAGTCGGGGCTGAAGCTTTCTTT. This codes for CSARVGAEAFF.

The chain joins TRBV18 to TRBJ2-1, with a weak D call TRBD2 (5 bases). V lost 2 bases and J 7 bases, leaving 18 bases between the germline ends. The CDR3 loop spans 16 amino acids. CDR1 is KGHSH and CDR2 is LQKENI in the germline V gene. DNA for the CDR3: TGTGCCAGCTCACCATATAGAGGGCCGGGCTCTAATGAGCAGTTCTTC. Its translation: CASSPYRGPGSNEQFF. The entire variable domain, with the rest obtained from reference TRBV18 and TRBJ2-1, is as follows: NAGVMQNPRHLVRRRGQEARLRCSPMKGHSHVYWYRQLPEEGLKFMVYLQKENIIDESGMPKERFSAEFPKEGPSILRIQQVVRGDSAAYFCASSPYRGPGSNEQFFGPGTRLTVL.